This T cell receptor beta chain originates from a study of neurological immune-mediated disorders. CDR3 length equals 15 residues. V trimming: 4 bases; J trimming: 5 bases; junction bases outside the gene matches: 11. Germline CDR1 reads SGHNT; CDR2 reads YYREEE (reference sequence). One entry per CDR3 protein, called by TCRdb with MiXCR from the 5' RACE reads. The table shows approximately 50,000 distinct CDR3 sequences, with 3% to 4% occurring only once. This clonotype was observed many times. This clonotype was sampled from a man aged 55 to 70 with multiple sclerosis. The genes are TRBV5-4 and TRBJ1-1, with 7 bases aligning to TRBD1. The sample taken for sequencing was PBMCs. The CDR3 reads CASSSRQGAGTEAFF. The CDR3 DNA reads TGTGCCAGCAGCAGTAGACAGGGAGCAGGAACTGAAGCTTTCTTT.